The clone carrying this TCR beta chain was observed a few times. The record originates from a study of molecular identifiers for immune sequencing clone quantification. Germline values: CDR1 MDHEN, CDR2 SYDVKM. This CDR3 has 15 amino acids. Trimming pared 3 bases from V and 6 bases from J, leaving 15 bases between. TCRdb re-called the PCR reads with MiXCR, one entry per CDR3 protein. The sample has over 100,000 distinct CDR3 sequences, 35% seen once. The sample consisted of naive CD8+ T cells from blood, with Jurkat cell RNA spiked in. Regarding subset: FACS-sorted CD8+CD4-CCR7+CD45RA+ naive T cells. The chain recombines TRBV28 with TRBJ1-5; D is undetermined. The receptor's source is a human donor in good health. Some libraries in this study had Jurkat cell RNA spiked in. CDR3 sequence reads: CASSFVTLERQPQHF. The CDR3 bases are TGTGCCAGCAGTTTCGTGACTCTGGAGCGTCAGCCCCAGCATTTT. The whole variable domain, remainder taken from reference TRBV28 and TRBJ1-5, is DVKVTQSSRYLVKRTGEKVFLECVQDMDHENMFWYRQDPGLGLRLIYFSYDVKMKEKGDIPEGYSVSREKKERFSLILESASTNQTSMYLCASSFVTLERQPQHFGDGTRLSIL.